This TCR beta chain was recovered during a study of cytomegalovirus exposure and HLA in healthy donors. Primers: 60 Vbeta forward and 13 Jbeta reverse. Produced via immunoSEQ multiplex PCR; TCRdb's table is partial and in-frame only. The table includes some 210,000 clones, approximately 83% detected once. Study-wide points: Common viral pathogens seemed to be connected with several of the most significant clusters, according to a later analysis. Earlier results showed most TCR beta V segments being productive about 90% or about 30% of the time. After further analysis at a later stage, 16,951 TCR beta sequences were associated with HLA alleles at 0.05 false discovery rate.

The CDR3 spans 15 residues. The V and J ends lost 4 bases and 9 bases, in that order; junction bases with no gene match: 6. Germline V gives CDR1 PRHDT, CDR2 FYEKMQ (reference sequence). Notes on this clone: The antigen is undetermined.

The material sequenced was PBMCs. This clonotype was sampled from a woman in her 50s in good health and CMV-seropositive. The J gene is TRBJ2-1, the V gene TRBV13; 13 bases are shared with TRBD2. In DNA form, the CDR3 reads TGTGCCAGCAGCTCGCCGGGACTAGCGGGGACTGAGCAGTTCTTC. As protein: CASSSPGLAGTEQFF.